This T cell receptor beta chain is from a study of blood T cells in healthy people across ages (dated by TCRdb to between 2015 and 2016). For the study in its entirety: In model experiments, template switching captured about one uniquely barcoded TCR beta cDNA molecule for every two T cells. The study measured age-related changes in TCR beta repertoire diversity using deep sequencing normalized with unique cDNA molecular identifiers. Using the same blood draw, the study looked at two additional independent replicas of 1 million unique cDNA reads for two donors, one aged 18 to 30 and the other aged 80 or older. Donors were grouped into four age groups: young (average approximately 15 years), middle-aged (approximately 41), aged (about 59) and long-lived (around 80). To avoid experimental bias, donors of different ages were randomly spread across the sequencing lanes.

Trimming takes 5 bases off V and 8 bases off J; junction bases not matched to a gene: 9. Including cysteine and phenylalanine, the CDR3 has 15 amino acids. The kept DNA is CDR3 alone, 45 bases in frame from the first base. Systemically healthy Caucasian individuals from Russia, some 36 in total and aged about 6 to 95 years, were included as donors. Each donor gave about 9.7 milliliters of peripheral blood, drawn into EDTA-treated Vacutainer tubes. Ficoll-Paque density-gradient centrifugation was used to isolate PBMCs, with at least 6 million obtained per sample. Total RNA, at least 6 micrograms per sample, was extracted from PBMCs with Trizol reagent. The percentages of naive CD45RAhigh/CD27high T cells were determined by flow cytometry on a PBMC aliquot from every donor. Library method: 5' RACE. Sequencer: Illumina HiSeq 2500. A second roughly 6 to 11 cycle PCR used a sample-barcoded 5' primer and a J-beta primer mix. Each TCR beta cDNA molecule received a unique molecular identifier from a template-switch 5' adaptor carrying 12 random nucleotides. Each sample yielded at least 2.5 million CDR3-containing paired-end reads. First-strand cDNA was synthesized from all RNA with the Mint cDNA synthesis kit, primed by a TRBC-specific oligonucleotide. After uracil-DNA glycosylase treatment, a first 18-cycle PCR used universal primers M1SS and BC2_uni_R on all cDNA. The paper's processing steps were these. Each sample was normalized by randomly selecting 1 million high-quality reads, each carrying a distinct molecular identifier. Instead of being binned into consensus sequences, reads that shared molecular identifiers were thrown out. MiTCR, set to a Q25 quality threshold and the strictest error-elimination algorithm, was used for CDR3 identification, clonotype clustering and error correction. A nonparametric unseen species model with Euler transformation was used to estimate a lower bound on total TCR beta diversity. TCRdb redid the processing of the public reads, applying fastp at Q25 and MiXCR, and retained in-frame beta chains. One record per CDR3 amino acid sequence lists the most common genes and DNA. These V and J calls rely on TCRdb rather than the paper's analysis. This sample comprises 710,000 or so distinct CDR3 sequences, around a fifth of them detected only once. Of the sample, about 22% is held by the ten largest clones.

On this clonotype: What this receptor recognizes is not known. Base qualities are not provided; no much larger clone lies one nucleotide away.

The study at large found these results: Because donor CMV infection status was unknown, age-related changes in expanded clonotypes were potentially confounded. Estimates of total diversity based on one million sequenced T cells were regarded as lower bounds and as underestimates. As age increased, observed TCR beta diversity per million T cells dropped in a roughly linear way, and a significant reduction was already evident by age approximately 40. The percentage of naive T cells measured by flow cytometry correlated strongly with observed TCR beta diversity. Conclusive comparison of naive and antigen-experienced compartments was prevented by the profiling of bulk unsorted PBMCs. Compared with the aged group, the long-lived group had more naive CD4+ T cells, fewer expanded clones and increased TCR diversity, a pattern suggesting age selection.

Source material: blood. The rearranged segments are TRBV12-3 or TRBV12-4 and TRBJ1-2; 12 bases in the middle match TRBD1. This sequence originates from a man between 70 and 80 years old in good health. The nucleotides are TGTGCCAGCAGTCCCCCCGGGACAGGGGGCGAAGGCTACACCTTC. It translates to CASSPPGTGGEGYTF.